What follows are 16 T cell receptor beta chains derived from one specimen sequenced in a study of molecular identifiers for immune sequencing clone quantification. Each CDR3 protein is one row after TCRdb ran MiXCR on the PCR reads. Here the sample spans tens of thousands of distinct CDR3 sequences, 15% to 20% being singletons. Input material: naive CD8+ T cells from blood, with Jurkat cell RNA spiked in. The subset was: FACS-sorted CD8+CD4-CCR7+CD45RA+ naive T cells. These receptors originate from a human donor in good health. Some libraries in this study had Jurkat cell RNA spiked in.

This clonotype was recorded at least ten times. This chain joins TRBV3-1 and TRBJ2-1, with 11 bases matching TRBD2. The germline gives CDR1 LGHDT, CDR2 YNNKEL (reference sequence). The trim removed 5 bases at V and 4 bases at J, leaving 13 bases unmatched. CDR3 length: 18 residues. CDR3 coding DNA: TGTGCCAGCAGCTCACAAAATCCCCTAGCGGGAGGTTACAATGAGCAGTTCTTC. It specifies CASSSQNPLAGGYNEQFF.

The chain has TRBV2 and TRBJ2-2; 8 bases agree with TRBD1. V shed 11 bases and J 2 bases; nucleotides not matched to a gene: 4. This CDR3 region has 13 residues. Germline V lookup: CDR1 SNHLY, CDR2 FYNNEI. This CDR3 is CAARGPNTGELFF. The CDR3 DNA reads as TGTGCCGCCAGGGGGCCAAACACCGGGGAGCTGTTTTTT.

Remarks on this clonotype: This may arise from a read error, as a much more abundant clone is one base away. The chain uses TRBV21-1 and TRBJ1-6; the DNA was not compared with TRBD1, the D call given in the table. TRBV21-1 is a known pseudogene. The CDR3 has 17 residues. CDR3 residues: CASSKAPGHSYNSPLHF. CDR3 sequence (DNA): TGTGCCAGCAGCAAAGCTCCAGGGCACTCCTATAATTCACCCCTCCACTTT.

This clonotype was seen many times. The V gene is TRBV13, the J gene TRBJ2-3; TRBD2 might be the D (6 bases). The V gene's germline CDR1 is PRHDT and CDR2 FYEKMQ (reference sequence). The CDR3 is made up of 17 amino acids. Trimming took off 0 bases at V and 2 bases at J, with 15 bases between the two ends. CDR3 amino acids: CASSLGLRSGTTDTQYF. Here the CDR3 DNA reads TGTGCCAGCAGCTTAGGCCTTCGTAGCGGAACCACAGATACGCAGTATTTT. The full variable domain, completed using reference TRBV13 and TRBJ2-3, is AAGVIQSPRHLIKEKRETATLKCYPIPRHDTVYWYQQGPGQDPQFLISFYEKMQSDKGSIPDRFSAQQFSDYHSELNMSSLELGDSALYFCASSLGLRSGTTDTQYFGPGTRLTVL.

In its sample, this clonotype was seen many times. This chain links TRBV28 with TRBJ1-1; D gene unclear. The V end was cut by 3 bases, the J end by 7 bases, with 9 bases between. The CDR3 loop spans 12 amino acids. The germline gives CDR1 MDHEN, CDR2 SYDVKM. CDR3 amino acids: CASSFSGSEAFF. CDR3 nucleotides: TGTGCCAGCAGTTTCAGCGGAAGTGAAGCTTTCTTT.

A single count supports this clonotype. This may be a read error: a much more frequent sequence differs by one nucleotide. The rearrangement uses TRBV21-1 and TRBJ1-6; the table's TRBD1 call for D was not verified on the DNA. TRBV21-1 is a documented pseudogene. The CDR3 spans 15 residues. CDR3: CASSKTPGRNSPLHF. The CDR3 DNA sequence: TGTGCCAGCAGCAAGACCCCGGGACGGAATTCACCCCTCCACTTT.

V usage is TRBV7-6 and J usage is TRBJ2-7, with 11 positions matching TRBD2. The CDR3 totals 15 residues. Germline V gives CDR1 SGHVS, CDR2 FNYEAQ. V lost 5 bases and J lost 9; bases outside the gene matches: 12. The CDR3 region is CASSSSGRAYDGQYF. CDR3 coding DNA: TGTGCCAGCAGCAGTAGCGGGAGGGCCTACGACGGGCAGTACTTC.

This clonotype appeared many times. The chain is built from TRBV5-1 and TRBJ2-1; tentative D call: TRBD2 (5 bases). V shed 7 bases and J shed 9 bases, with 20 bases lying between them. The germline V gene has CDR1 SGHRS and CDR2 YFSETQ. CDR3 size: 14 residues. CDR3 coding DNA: TGCGCCAGCGGGTTGAGAGGGCCCTGGGGTGAGCAGTTCTTC. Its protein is CASGLRGPWGEQFF. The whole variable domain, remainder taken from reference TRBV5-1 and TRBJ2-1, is KAGVTQTPRYLIKTRGQQVTLSCSPISGHRSVSWYQQTPGQGLQFLFEYFSETQRNKGNFPGRFSGRQFSNSRSEMNVSTLELGDSALYLCASGLRGPWGEQFFGPGTRLTVL.

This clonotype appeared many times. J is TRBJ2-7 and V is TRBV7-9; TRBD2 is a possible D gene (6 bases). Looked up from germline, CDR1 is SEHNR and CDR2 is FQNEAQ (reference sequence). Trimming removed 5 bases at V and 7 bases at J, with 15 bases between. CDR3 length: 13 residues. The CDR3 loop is CASSTWDSGEQYF. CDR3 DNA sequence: TGTGCCAGCAGCACATGGGACTCCGGGGAGCAGTACTTC.

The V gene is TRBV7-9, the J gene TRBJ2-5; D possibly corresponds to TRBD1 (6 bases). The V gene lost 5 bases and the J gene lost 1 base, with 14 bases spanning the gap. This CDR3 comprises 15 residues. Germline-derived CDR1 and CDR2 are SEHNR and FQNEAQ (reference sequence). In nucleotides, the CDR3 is TGTGCCAGCAGCGCACAAACAGGGTTCCAAGAGACCCAGTACTTC. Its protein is CASSAQTGFQETQYF.

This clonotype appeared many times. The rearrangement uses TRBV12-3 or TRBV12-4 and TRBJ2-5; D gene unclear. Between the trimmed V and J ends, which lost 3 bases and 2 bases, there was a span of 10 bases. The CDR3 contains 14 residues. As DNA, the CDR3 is TGTGCCAGCAGTTTCTTACAGCCACAAGAGACCCAGTACTTC. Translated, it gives CASSFLQPQETQYF.

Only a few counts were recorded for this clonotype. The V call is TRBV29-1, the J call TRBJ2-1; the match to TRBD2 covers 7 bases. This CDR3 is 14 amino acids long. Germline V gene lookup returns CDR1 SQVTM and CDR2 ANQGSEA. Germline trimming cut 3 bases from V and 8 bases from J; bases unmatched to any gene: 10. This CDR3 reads CSVDPGLGGDEQFF. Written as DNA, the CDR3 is TGCAGCGTTGACCCCGGACTAGGAGGCGATGAGCAGTTCTTC.

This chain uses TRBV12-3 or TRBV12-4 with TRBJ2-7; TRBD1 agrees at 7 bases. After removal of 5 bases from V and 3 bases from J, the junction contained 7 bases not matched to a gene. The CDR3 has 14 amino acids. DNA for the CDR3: TGTGCCAGCAGTAAGGGGACAGAAATCTACGAGCAGTACTTC. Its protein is CASSKGTEIYEQYF.

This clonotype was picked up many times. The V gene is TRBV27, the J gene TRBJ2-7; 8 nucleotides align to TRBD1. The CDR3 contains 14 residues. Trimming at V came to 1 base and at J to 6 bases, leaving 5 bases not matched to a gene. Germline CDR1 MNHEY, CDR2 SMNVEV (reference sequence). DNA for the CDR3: TGTGCCAGCAGTTTATTACAGGGGGGTATCGAGCAGTACTTC. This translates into CASSLLQGGIEQYF.

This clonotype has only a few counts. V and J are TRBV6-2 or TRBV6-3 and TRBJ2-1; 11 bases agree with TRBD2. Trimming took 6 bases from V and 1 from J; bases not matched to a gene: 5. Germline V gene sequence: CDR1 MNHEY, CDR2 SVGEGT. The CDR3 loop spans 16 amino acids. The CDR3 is CASRPLAGGSYNEQFF. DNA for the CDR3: TGTGCCAGCAGACCCCTAGCGGGAGGTTCCTACAATGAGCAGTTCTTC.

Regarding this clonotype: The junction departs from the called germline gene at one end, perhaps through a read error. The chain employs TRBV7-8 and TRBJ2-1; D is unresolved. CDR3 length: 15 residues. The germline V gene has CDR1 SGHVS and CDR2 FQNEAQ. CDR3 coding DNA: TGTGCCAGCAGCTACTATAAAATGGCTAACAATGAGCAGTCCTTC. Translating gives CASSYYKMANNEQSF. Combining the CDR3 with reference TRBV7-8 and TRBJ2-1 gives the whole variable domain GAGVSQSPRYKVAKRGQDVALRCDPISGHVSLFWYQQALGQGPEFLTYFQNEAQLDKSGLPSDRFFAERPEGSVSTLKIQRTQQEDSAVYLCASSYYKMANNEQSFGPGTRLTVL.